These 26 T cell receptor beta chains share one sample of origin, sequenced in a study of blood T cell repertoires in COVID-19. TCRdb keeps only in-frame clones here, not all; method: immunoSEQ multiplex PCR. This table has under 400,000 clones, 88% appearing once. The specimen sequenced was PBMCs or T cells enriched from blood (not recorded which). The receptors stem from a woman in her 30s who had been exposed to COVID-19.

V is TRBV27 and J is TRBJ1-1; no clear D gene. Trimming removed 7 bases from V and 1 base from J, with 16 bases in between. The length of the CDR3 is 15 residues. From germline, CDR1 is MNHEY and CDR2 SMNVEV (reference sequence). CDR3 nucleotide sequence: TGTGCCAGCACCCCTTCGGGCGGAGGGAACACTGAAGCTTTCTTT. It encodes CASTPSGGGNTEAFF.

This clone was detected once. The chain is built from TRBV19 and TRBJ1-1; TRBD1 aligns across 10 bases. Trimming took 6 bases from V and 4 from J; bases not matched to a gene: 14. Germline V lookup: CDR1 LNHDA, CDR2 SQIVND (reference sequence). CDR3 size: 17 residues. This CDR3 reads CASRPLGRRTGGTEAFF. Here the CDR3 DNA reads TGTGCCAGTAGGCCCCTTGGCAGGAGGACAGGGGGCACTGAAGCTTTCTTT.

The chain employs TRBV10-2 and TRBJ1-1; 7 bases are shared with TRBD1. The CDR3 is 15 residues long. With V trimmed by 1 base and J by 1 base, 3 bases remained unmatched. Germline values: CDR1 WSHSY, CDR2 SAAADI. CDR3 protein: CASSEWAGGNTEAFF. The CDR3 DNA sequence: TGCGCCAGCAGTGAGTGGGCAGGGGGGAACACTGAAGCTTTCTTT.

The chain links TRBV19 to TRBJ2-7; 8 bases line up with TRBD2. Trimming took 4 bases from V and 2 from J; bases not matched to a gene: 13. This CDR3 is built from 17 residues. Looked up from germline, CDR1 is LNHDA and CDR2 is SQIVND (reference sequence). The CDR3 protein is CASSTRTSSGSTYEQYF. The CDR3 coding sequence is TGTGCCAGTAGTACACGAACTTCTAGCGGGTCAACCTACGAGCAGTACTTC.

The V and J genes are TRBV5-8 and TRBJ1-1; possibly TRBD1 for D (6 bases). The CDR3 consists of 16 residues. V lost 0 bases to trimming and J lost 0 bases, with 12 bases between them. Germline V gene data show CDR1 as SGHTS and CDR2 as YDEGEE. As DNA, the CDR3 is TGTGCCAGCAGCTTGGGGTTTGGGGGCCTGAACACTGAAGCTTTCTTT. This encodes CASSLGFGGLNTEAFF. The complete variable domain, with remaining parts taken from reference TRBV5-8 and TRBJ1-1, reads EAGVTQSPTHLIKTRGQQATLRCSPISGHTSVYWYQQALGLGLQFLLWYDEGEERNRGNFPPRFSGRQFPNYSSELNVNALELEDSALYLCASSLGFGGLNTEAFFGQGTRLTVV.

The chain combines TRBV6-2 or TRBV6-3 with TRBJ2-7; 9 bases line up with TRBD2. The J segment lost 6 bases and the V segment lost 5 bases, leaving 11 bases of the junction unmatched. This CDR3 is built from 15 residues. CDR1 and CDR2 (germline): MNHEY, SVGEGT. In nucleotides, the CDR3 is TGTGCCAGCAGTCGGCCCGTGGGACTAGCAGGCGAGCAGTACTTC. Translated, it gives CASSRPVGLAGEQYF.

The chain carries TRBV4-2 and TRBJ2-7, with D possibly being TRBD2 (7 bases). The CDR3 has 15 amino acids. Deletions cut 4 bases from V and 2 bases from J, with 15 bases between. Germline CDR1 LGHNA, CDR2 YNFKEQ. The CDR3 nucleotides are TGTGCCAGCAGCCTTGGCGGGGGCACCACCTACGAGCAGTACTTC. This encodes CASSLGGGTTYEQYF.

The rearrangement joins TRBV5-1 to TRBJ2-7, with a tentative D call TRBD2 (6 bases). Germline lookup yields CDR1 SGHRS and CDR2 YFSETQ. CDR3 size: 16 residues. The V end was cut by 1 base, the J end by 0 bases, with 14 bases between. Here the CDR3 DNA reads TGCGCCAGCAGCTTGCAAACCGGGAGCCTCTCCTACGAGCAGTACTTC. Its protein product is CASSLQTGSLSYEQYF.

This sequence joins TRBV11-2 and TRBJ1-2; TRBD1 aligns across 11 bases. J gave up 8 bases and V 5 bases, and 4 bases lay outside the gene matches. This CDR3 spans 13 amino acids. Looked up from germline, CDR1 is SGHAT and CDR2 is FQNNGV. The CDR3 DNA reads as TGTGCCAGCAGCGGACAGGGGGCTAGAGGCTACACCTTC. Protein: CASSGQGARGYTF.

The V call is TRBV6-1, the J call TRBJ2-2; D might be TRBD1 (6 bases). CDR3 length equals 13 residues. V was pared by 3 bases and J by 5 bases, with 7 bases between. Germline-derived CDR1 and CDR2 are MNHNS and SASEGT. The CDR3 nucleotides are TGTGCCAGCAGTGAGACAGGAACCGGGGAGCTGTTTTTT. Protein sequence: CASSETGTGELFF.

This chain connects TRBV5-1 to TRBJ2-7; 7 positions match TRBD2. The CDR3 is 21 amino acids. With 0 bases clipped from V and 4 bases from J, the junction kept 25 bases outside the gene matches. Germline CDR1 is SGHRS and CDR2 is YFSETQ. This CDR3 reads CASSLDGLAGEAVAGGYEQYF. CDR3 sequence (DNA): TGCGCCAGCAGCTTGGATGGGCTGGCGGGAGAGGCCGTCGCCGGGGGTTACGAGCAGTACTTC.

This clone was recorded once. V gene TRBV10-2 combines with J gene TRBJ1-1; 8 nucleotides align to TRBD1. With 4 bases clipped from V and 0 bases from J, the junction kept 4 bases outside the gene matches. The CDR3 runs to 15 residues. Per germline, CDR1 WSHSY and CDR2 SAAADI. CDR3 bases: TGCGCCAGCAGTGGTCAGGGGGCATTGAACACTGAAGCTTTCTTT. Translating it yields CASSGQGALNTEAFF.

This chain connects TRBV5-1 to TRBJ1-1; tentatively, D is TRBD1 (6 bases). The germline gives CDR1 SGHRS, CDR2 YFSETQ. The V and J ends lost 3 bases and 1 base respectively, with 13 bases between them. The CDR3 totals 15 residues. CDR3 in DNA: TGCGCCAGCAGCTCGATCCCGGGACAGAACACTGAAGCTTTCTTT. Its protein product is CASSSIPGQNTEAFF.

The V and J genes are TRBV19 and TRBJ2-7, with D tentatively TRBD1 (6 bases). The germline V and J ends were trimmed by 6 bases and 4 bases, with 16 bases remaining between them. CDR1 is LNHDA and CDR2 is SQIVND in the germline V gene (reference sequence). CDR3 length: 14 amino acids. CDR3 DNA: TGTGCCAGTAGCTCCAAAAGTCAGGGGTACGAGCAGTACTTC. It is translated as CASSSKSQGYEQYF.

The chain links TRBV5-6 to TRBJ1-6, with D unresolved. Germline CDR1 is SGHDT and CDR2 is YYEEEE. The V gene lost 1 base and the J gene lost 8 bases, with 10 bases spanning the gap. This CDR3 contains 14 residues. The CDR3 DNA sequence: TGTGCCAGCAGCTTGACAGACCCGGATTCACCCCTCCACTTT. Translated: CASSLTDPDSPLHF.

V gene TRBV29-1 combines with J gene TRBJ1-1, with unresolved D. Trimming cost V 4 bases and J 8 bases, with 8 bases left between them. CDR1 is SQVTM, CDR2 ANQGSEA, per germline. The CDR3 covers 10 residues. This chain's CDR3 is CSVVRREAFF. The DNA of the CDR3 is TGCAGCGTTGTGAGGCGGGAAGCTTTCTTT.

This clone was seen once. V is TRBV7-9 and J is TRBJ1-1, with 9 bases matching TRBD1. The CDR3 has 14 amino acids. Germline lookup yields CDR1 SEHNR and CDR2 FQNEAQ (reference sequence). Losses at the gene ends were 4 bases for V and 4 bases for J; bases not matched to a gene: 4. The CDR3 sequence is CASSSQGAVTEAFF. The CDR3 DNA is TGTGCCAGCAGCTCACAGGGGGCGGTCACTGAAGCTTTCTTT.

The V call is TRBV28, the J call TRBJ1-3; 11 nucleotides agree with TRBD1. CDR1 MDHEN and CDR2 SYDVKM come from the germline V gene. Trimming cost V 4 bases and J 8 bases; bases outside gene matches: 10. The CDR3 contains 16 residues. The CDR3 DNA follows: TGTGCCAGCAGTTATCTGTGGGACAGGGGGGGGTACACCATATATTTT. Protein product: CASSYLWDRGGYTIYF.

The chain couples TRBV7-9 to TRBJ2-7; TRBD1 agrees at 9 bases. With 11 bases clipped from V and 3 bases from J, the junction kept 17 bases outside the gene matches. The length of the CDR3 is 16 residues. Per germline, CDR1 SEHNR and CDR2 FQNEAQ (reference sequence). This CDR3 is CAGNGTGPTDVYEQYF. Here the CDR3 DNA reads TGTGCCGGGAACGGGACAGGGCCCACGGACGTCTACGAGCAGTACTTC.

The chain has TRBV7-9 and TRBJ1-2; 9 nucleotides line up with TRBD1. CDR3 size: 15 residues. Germline CDR1 reads SEHNR; CDR2 reads FQNEAQ (reference sequence). The junction had 11 bases not matched to a gene; V was cut back by 3 bases and J by 9 bases. The DNA of the CDR3 is TGTGCCAGCAGCTTGGAGACAGGGGGTCCTCCCCGCTACACCTTC. Translating gives CASSLETGGPPRYTF.

The chain employs TRBV10-3 and TRBJ1-2; TRBD1 matches 9 bases. The length of the CDR3 is 15 residues. Losses at the gene ends were 10 bases for V and 4 bases for J; bases not matched to a gene: 13. Looked up from germline, CDR1 is ENHRY and CDR2 is SYGVKD. CDR3: CATAFQGQGLYGYTF. The DNA for the CDR3 is TGTGCCACCGCCTTTCAAGGACAGGGGCTCTATGGCTACACCTTC.

The V call is TRBV5-5, the J call TRBJ1-2, with D possibly being TRBD1 (6 bases). Per germline, CDR1 SGHKS and CDR2 YYEKEE (reference sequence). This CDR3 spans 13 amino acids. Trimming removed 2 bases at V and 3 bases at J, with 8 bases between. The CDR3 reads CASSFRTDYGYTF. The CDR3 DNA reads TGTGCCAGCAGCTTCCGGACAGACTATGGCTACACCTTC.

The CDR3 region has the DNA TGTGCCAGCTTTCGTGGCGAGGGTGAGACCCAGTACTTC. Residues: CASFRGEGETQYF. The chain links TRBV7-9 to TRBJ2-5; the D gene is possibly TRBD2 (5 bases). The germline V gene encodes CDR1 SEHNR and CDR2 FQNEAQ (reference sequence). CDR3 length: 13 amino acids. V was trimmed by 8 bases and J by 5 bases, leaving 15 bases between them. The variable domain in full, completed from reference TRBV7-9 and TRBJ2-5, reads DTGVSQNPRHKITKRGQNVTFRCDPISEHNRLYWYRQTLGQGPEFLTYFQNEAQLEKSRLLSDRFSAERPKGSFSTLEIQRTEQGDSAMYLCASFRGEGETQYFGPGTRLLVL.

J is TRBJ2-7 and V is TRBV5-1, with D possibly TRBD2 on 5 matching bases. CDR1 is SGHRS and CDR2 is YFSETQ in the germline V gene. Trimming stripped 0 bases from V and 3 bases from J, with 10 bases between. The CDR3 extends over 14 amino acids. In DNA form, the CDR3 reads TGCGCCAGCAGCTTGGCGACTACCGACTACGAGCAGTACTTC. Protein sequence: CASSLATTDYEQYF.

This clone was seen a handful of times. The chain couples TRBV29-1 to TRBJ1-2; maybe TRBD1 (5 bases). Germline CDR1 and CDR2: SQVTM and ANQGSEA. The length of the CDR3 is 12 residues. The V gene lost 5 bases and the J gene lost 7 bases, with 14 bases spanning the gap. CDR3 nucleotides: TGCAGCGTTTTATCAGGGTCCTCTGGCTACACCTTC. This sequence encodes CSVLSGSSGYTF.

The rearrangement joins TRBV5-4 to TRBJ2-7, with TRBD1 matching over 7 bases. The ends lost 4 bases at V and 4 bases at J; junction bases unmatched: 5. Germline values: CDR1 SGHNT, CDR2 YYREEE (reference sequence). The CDR3 totals 13 residues. The CDR3 coding sequence is TGTGCCAGCAGCGTCAGGGGGATATACGAGCAGTACTTC. Amino acid sequence: CASSVRGIYEQYF.